Presented here are 20 T cell receptor beta chains from one specimen sequenced in a study of cytomegalovirus exposure and HLA in healthy donors. A multiplex PCR was run with 60 Vbeta primers and 13 Jbeta primers. This table comes from immunoSEQ multiplex PCR, and its TCRdb copy is limited to in-frame clones, with some not included. The sample holds about 150,000 clones, around 80% seen once. Source material: PBMCs. The source is a woman aged 40-49 years in good health and CMV-seronegative.

The gene calls are TRBV5-4 and TRBJ2-3; D remains ambiguous. The CDR3 consists of 13 residues. V was pared by 4 bases and J by 4 bases, with 10 bases between. Germline-derived CDR1 and CDR2 are SGHNT and YYREEE (reference sequence). As DNA, the CDR3 is TGTGCCAGCAGCCCCCCCGGAGCAGATACGCAGTATTTT. Amino acid sequence: CASSPPGADTQYF.

This clone was counted only a few times. The chain employs TRBV4-1 and TRBJ1-1; no clear D gene. Per the germline V gene, CDR1 is MGHRA and CDR2 is YSYEKL. With 1 base removed from V and 5 bases from J, the gap between germline ends came to 14 bases. This CDR3 region has 15 residues. CDR3 in amino acids: CASSQGGGVWTEAFF. The CDR3 nucleotides are TGCGCCAGCAGCCAAGGAGGAGGAGTTTGGACTGAAGCTTTCTTT.

This clone was recorded a few times. The chain carries TRBV4-2 and TRBJ2-5; 8 nucleotides match TRBD2. CDR1 LGHNA and CDR2 YNFKEQ come from the germline V gene. The V segment lost 3 bases and the J segment 4 bases; nucleotides outside the gene matches: 7. The CDR3 is 15 amino acids. The CDR3 here is CASSQEIAGLETQYF. In DNA form, the CDR3 reads TGTGCCAGCAGCCAGGAAATAGCGGGGTTAGAGACCCAGTACTTC.

The chain is built from TRBV6-4 and TRBJ2-1, with 9 bases lining up with TRBD2. There are 14 residues in the CDR3. In germline, CDR1 is MRHNA, CDR2 SNTAGT. V was clipped by 5 bases and J by 8 bases; unmatched bases: 7. DNA for the CDR3: TGTGCCAGCAGTTTTGGCGGGGGGGCCGATGAGCAGTTCTTC. Residues: CASSFGGGADEQFF.

This chain uses TRBV7-9 with TRBJ2-7; D is unresolved. V dropped 3 bases and J dropped 3 bases, with 6 bases sitting between them. The CDR3 length is 12 residues. Per the germline V gene, CDR1 is SEHNR and CDR2 is FQNEAQ (reference sequence). The chain's CDR3 is CASSFLDYEQYF. The CDR3 DNA follows: TGTGCCAGCAGCTTTCTAGACTACGAGCAGTACTTC.

This chain uses TRBV29-1 with TRBJ1-2, with TRBD1 matching over 7 bases. The CDR3 has 11 amino acids. Germline CDR1 reads SQVTM; CDR2 reads ANQGSEA. The trim removed 2 bases at V and 7 bases at J, leaving 1 base unmatched. DNA for the CDR3: TGCAGCGTTGAACGGACAGGTGGCTACACCTTC. Protein: CSVERTGGYTF. The whole variable domain, remainder taken from reference TRBV29-1 and TRBJ1-2, is SAVISQKPSRDICQRGTSLTIQCQVDSQVTMMFWYRQQPGQSLTLIATANQGSEATYESGFVIDKFPISRPNLTFSTLTVSNMSPEDSSIYLCSVERTGGYTFGSGTRLTVV.

The chain links TRBV29-1 to TRBJ2-5; D uncertain. The CDR3 spans 12 residues. The germline gives CDR1 SQVTM, CDR2 ANQGSEA. Trimming stripped 1 base from V and 3 bases from J, with 6 bases between. As DNA, the CDR3 is TGCAGCGTTGAAGCGTTAGAAGAGACCCAGTACTTC. Amino acids: CSVEALEETQYF.

The gene calls are TRBV4-3 and TRBJ1-2; tentatively, D is TRBD1 (5 bases). The germline CDR1 and CDR2 sequences are LGHNA and YSLEER. The ends were cut back, 0 bases at V and 4 bases at J, with 12 bases in the middle. There are 15 residues in the CDR3. In DNA form, the CDR3 reads TGCGCCAGCAGCCAAGATTGGCGGGGCTCCTATGGCTACACCTTC. Its translation: CASSQDWRGSYGYTF.

This chain uses TRBV6-1 with TRBJ2-7, with TRBD2 identical over 8 bases. Losses at the gene ends were 7 bases for V and 3 bases for J; bases not matched to a gene: 2. CDR1 MNHNS and CDR2 SASEGT come from the germline V gene. The CDR3 runs 12 residues. The chain's CDR3 is CASNGGGYEQYF. The CDR3 bases are TGTGCCAGCAACGGGGGGGGCTACGAGCAGTACTTC.

This clone appeared a single time. The gene calls are TRBV11-1 and TRBJ2-6; D is possibly TRBD1 (5 bases). Germline assignment: CDR1 SGHAT and CDR2 FQDESV (reference sequence). Deletions cut 5 bases from V and 4 bases from J, with 9 bases between. CDR3 size: 14 residues. CDR3 in DNA: TGTGCCAGCAGCCCCCGGACAGGGGCCAACGTCCTGACTTTC. Translation: CASSPRTGANVLTF.

In DNA, the CDR3 is TGTGCCAGCAGTGATGAGGCGGGGGGAAAACAAGAGACCCAGTACTTC. Translated: CASSDEAGGKQETQYF. This chain uses TRBV2 with TRBJ2-5; 8 bases match TRBD2. The CDR3 has 16 residues. V was pared by 3 bases and J by 2 bases, with 8 bases of the junction left unmatched. Germline lookup yields CDR1 SNHLY and CDR2 FYNNEI.

This clone was observed a single time. This sequence joins TRBV28 and TRBJ2-5, with D possibly being TRBD2 (6 bases). Germline CDR1 and CDR2: MDHEN and SYDVKM. CDR3 length equals 15 residues. Trimming took off 3 bases at V and 5 bases at J, with 16 bases between the two ends. The CDR3 nucleotides read TGTGCCAGCAGTTTGCGCGGGGAAACGGACGAGACCCAGTACTTC. Translated: CASSLRGETDETQYF.

In its sample, this clone was seen once. In DNA, the CDR3 is TGCAGCGTACAGACGGCAAACTATGGCTACACCTTC. Its translation is CSVQTANYGYTF. The J gene is TRBJ1-2, the V gene TRBV29-1; D is unclear. Germline CDR1 is SQVTM and CDR2 is ANQGSEA. Trimming cost V 6 bases and J 2 bases, with 10 bases left between them. The length of the CDR3 is 12 residues.

The chain uses TRBV28 and TRBJ1-2; a possible D gene is TRBD1 (5 bases). The V end was cut by 6 bases, the J end by 4 bases, with 12 bases between. Germline lookup yields CDR1 MDHEN and CDR2 SYDVKM. The CDR3 contains 13 residues. In DNA form, the CDR3 reads TGTGCCAGCAGACAGACAGCGAGCTATGGCTACACCTTC. Encoded protein: CASRQTASYGYTF.

This clone has a handful of counts. The CDR3 coding sequence is TGCGCCAGCAGCTTAACAGGGTTTACGAATTCACCCCTCCACTTT. Translating it yields CASSLTGFTNSPLHF. The chain joins TRBV5-1 to TRBJ1-6, with D possibly TRBD1 on 6 matching bases. Germline values: CDR1 SGHRS, CDR2 YFSETQ. CDR3 size: 15 residues. V lost 2 bases, J lost 7 bases, and 13 bases lay in between.

The chain has TRBV21-1 and TRBJ1-2; the table's D call, TRBD1, was not checked against the DNA. TRBV21-1 is reported as a pseudogene. The CDR3 consists of 16 residues. CDR3 region: CASSKRRQGANYGYTF. The CDR3 region has the DNA TGTGCCAGCAGCAAACGTCGACAGGGAGCTAACTATGGCTACACCTTC.

The rearrangement links TRBV7-2 to TRBJ1-1, with D perhaps TRBD1 (5 bases). This CDR3 contains 14 residues. The V end lost 5 bases, the J end lost 4 bases, and 14 bases lay between the germline ends. Germline-derived CDR1 and CDR2 are SGHTA and FQGNSA. In DNA form, the CDR3 reads TGTGCCAGCAGCCCGCTCAGGGCTATCACTGAAGCTTTCTTT. Its protein is CASSPLRAITEAFF. Combining the CDR3 with reference TRBV7-2 and TRBJ1-1 gives the whole variable domain GAGVSQSPSNKVTEKGKDVELRCDPISGHTALYWYRQSLGQGLEFLIYFQGNSAPDKSGLPSDRFSAERTGGSVSTLTIQRTQQEDSAVYLCASSPLRAITEAFFGQGTRLTVV.

The chain recombines TRBV5-4 with TRBJ1-2; 9 bases agree with TRBD1. The CDR3 has 15 amino acids. V shed 2 bases and J 8 bases; nucleotides not matched to a gene: 10. From germline, CDR1 is SGHNT and CDR2 YYREEE (reference sequence). The CDR3 reads CASSLSPGQGVGYTF. CDR3 coding DNA: TGTGCCAGCAGCTTAAGTCCGGGACAGGGCGTGGGCTACACCTTC.

CDR3: CASRFLSTEAFF. The CDR3 DNA is TGTGCCAGCAGGTTCCTGAGCACTGAAGCTTTCTTT. This rearrangement joins TRBV7-8 to TRBJ1-1, with D hard to call. This CDR3 has 12 residues. V lost 6 bases, J lost 4 bases, and 9 bases lay in between. Germline CDR1 is SGHVS and CDR2 is FQNEAQ.

The rearrangement joins TRBV19 to TRBJ2-3; the match to TRBD2 covers 14 bases. The CDR3 sequence is 14 residues long. Losses at the gene ends were 6 bases for V and 5 bases for J; bases not matched to a gene: 1. Germline V gene lookup returns CDR1 LNHDA and CDR2 SQIVND (reference sequence). This chain's CDR3 is CASRGLAGEDTQYF. DNA for the CDR3: TGTGCCAGTAGGGGACTAGCGGGAGAAGATACGCAGTATTTT.